The present TCR beta chain was sequenced within a study of beta chain features in type 1 diabetes listed by TCRdb under 2018. About the full investigation: No differences in mean age, gender distribution, total cell number or subset yield were found between patients and healthy donors. A total of 100 million to 110 million sorted cells were examined across all samples, and a strong correlation was observed between cell number per subset and RNA yield. Regulatory and stem cell-like memory subsets were obtained from only 8 patients and roughly 8 healthy donors, while naive and central memory subsets were obtained from all 30 or so donors. The study compared TCRB repertoires of sorted circulating CD4+ T cell subsets between recently diagnosed type 1 diabetes patients and matched healthy donors. Paper-wide results and their limitations: Patients with type 1 diabetes made fewer insertions and deleted more nucleotides at VDJ recombination sites, implying thymic rearrangement abnormalities. The naive, central memory and regulatory TCRB repertoires appeared to resemble one another more closely among patients than among healthy donors. Sequencing cDNA rather than genomic DNA could over-represent highly expressing activated cells, although activation and CD3 levels did not differ between groups. In all four CD4+ subsets, TCRB CDR3 length was moderately but significantly shorter in type 1 diabetes patients. Only small numbers of individuals were included in the HLA sub-analyses, which left unresolved whether HLA type had any influence on TCRB rearrangement. Shorter templates might have been favored by PCR, but patient and control samples were amplified and corrected together, so both groups would have been affected equally by any skew.

Each donor gave one peripheral blood draw, averaging approximately 120 mL, which was collected into heparinised tubes. Naive, central memory, regulatory and stem cell-like memory CD4+ T cells were sorted on a BD FACSAria II using a panel including CD45RO, CCR7, CD25, CD127, CD95 and CD27. All sorted populations exceeded 98% purity. PBMCs were separated immediately by Lymphoprep density gradient centrifugation and were stained directly, without being cultured. Samples were stained and sorted in pairs, with one healthy donor and one patient per experiment, so that batch effects were minimized. On this clone: Its target antigen remains unknown. Qualities for individual bases were not recorded, and no much larger clone is one base off.

The entire amount of isolated RNA was reverse transcribed using the High Capacity cDNA Reverse Transcription Kit, so the sequenced TCRB transcripts were expressed ones. Stem cell-like memory T cell samples underwent survey-depth immunoSEQ sequencing, averaging about 1 million total reads per sample. After sorted cells were lysed in RLT buffer, RNA was extracted with DNase-treated RNeasy Micro or Mini kits, with the choice depending on cell number. Each cell subset was processed on its own to prevent cross-contamination, while patient and healthy donor samples were processed together. The immunoSEQ multiplex PCR was used to amplify TCRB sequences from cDNA, yielding 87-bp fragments that span the CDR3 region. The amplicons were sequenced using the Illumina HiSeq platform. Under the source paper's analysis protocol: Synthetic template baselines were used to correct PCR bias computationally, reads within Hamming distance 2 were collapsed together, and singletons that could not be merged were discarded. By aligning reads against IMGT, V, D and J genes, CDR3 length, and insertions or deletions at six rearrangement sites were assigned. Within each subset, clonotype counts were normalized to sorted cell number, after which true diversity and Gini coefficients were computed with the tcR R package. The overlap coefficient, calculated on TCRB nucleotide sequences, was used to quantify repertoire sharing. Here the immuneACCESS table is served through TCRdb, limited to in-frame sequences with V and J called. Missing clones are a known gap in these copies; in checked studies unresolved V genes cover under half, and the rest lacks a known reason. That table gives V, J and clone size, and the DNA gave D and trimming. The sample table lists tens of thousands of clones, 30% to 35% of them with a count of one. Of the sample, 0.35% to 0.45% falls within the top ten clones.

The origin of this receptor is a woman aged 18-29 years in good health. Sequenced: stem cell memory CD4+ T cells from blood. The cell subset or site label, read with the paper, signifies: stem cell-like memory CD4+ T cells.

The nucleotide sequence reads TGTGCCAGCAGCCAATGGACAGGGCTAGCCAAAAACATTCAGTACTTC. Its product reads: CASSQWTGLAKNIQYF. The sequence links TRBV5-6 to TRBJ2-4; 8 nucleotides in the junction match TRBD1. The germline V gene gives CDR1 as SGHDT and CDR2 as YYEEEE. Inclusive of the bounding cysteine and phenylalanine, the CDR3 is 16 residues long. Only the CDR3 DNA stays, 48 bases, in frame from base 1. After removal of 4 bases from V and 0 bases from J, the junction retains 6 bases not matched to a gene.